These 26 T cell receptor beta chains were sequenced from one sample in a study of blood T cell repertoires in COVID-19. Sequenced by immunoSEQ multiplex PCR; TCRdb stores in-frame clones only, minus some. Among about 100,000 clones listed, approximately 89% were seen once. Source material: peripheral blood. Every receptor here comes from a man aged 50-59 years with active COVID-19.

The rearrangement uses TRBV3-1 (or the pseudogene TRBV3-2) and TRBJ1-2; 9 nucleotides match TRBD1. The germline V gene has CDR1 LGHDT and CDR2 YNNKEL (reference sequence). The CDR3 consists of 14 residues. V shed 4 bases and J 3 bases; nucleotides not matched to a gene: 3. This chain's CDR3 is CASSPRDRDYGYTF. The CDR3 nucleotides read TGTGCCAGCAGCCCCAGGGACAGGGACTATGGCTACACCTTC.

The genes are TRBV6-5 and TRBJ2-4; 11 nucleotides line up with TRBD1. Germline V gene lookup returns CDR1 MNHEY and CDR2 SVGAGI. The CDR3 spans 14 residues. With V trimmed by 5 bases and J by 7 bases, 4 bases remained unmatched. The CDR3 here is CASSIRDRGNIQYF. CDR3 nucleotides: TGTGCCAGCAGTATCCGGGACAGGGGGAACATTCAGTACTTC.

This rearrangement joins TRBV2 to TRBJ2-2, with D maybe TRBD1 (6 bases). There are 17 residues in the CDR3. The ends were cut back, 0 bases at V and 4 bases at J, with 15 bases in the middle. Germline values: CDR1 SNHLY, CDR2 FYNNEI. The CDR3 protein is CASSEALGRGGTGELFF. The CDR3 DNA reads as TGTGCCAGCAGTGAAGCGCTTGGCAGGGGTGGCACCGGGGAGCTGTTTTTT.

This clone was counted between two and nine times. The rearrangement joins TRBV20-1 to TRBJ1-2, with unresolved D. Trimming removed 3 bases at V and 8 bases at J, with 10 bases between. This CDR3 comprises 11 residues. Germline V lookup: CDR1 DFQATT, CDR2 SNEGSKA (reference sequence). The CDR3 is CSASDFPGYTF. In DNA form, the CDR3 reads TGCAGTGCTAGTGACTTTCCGGGCTACACCTTC.

The chain uses TRBV5-5 and TRBJ2-2; possible D gene TRBD1, 5 bases. Germline loops: CDR1 SGHKS, CDR2 YYEKEE (reference sequence). The CDR3 contains 13 residues. Trimming left V 7 bases short and J 2 bases short, with 9 bases between. The CDR3 nucleotides read TGTGCCAGCTCACAGGAAAACACCGGGGAGCTGTTTTTT. Protein product: CASSQENTGELFF.

The rearrangement links TRBV3-1 (or the pseudogene TRBV3-2) to TRBJ2-2; possibly TRBD1 for D (6 bases). Trimming left V 3 bases short and J 1 base short, with 15 bases between. In germline, CDR1 is LGHDT, CDR2 YNNKEL (reference sequence). This CDR3 is built from 17 residues. The CDR3 sequence is CASSQTRTVQNTGELFF. CDR3 bases: TGTGCCAGCAGCCAGACTCGGACAGTTCAGAACACCGGGGAGCTGTTTTTT.

This chain links TRBV5-1 with TRBJ2-2, with 8 bases lining up with TRBD2. The CDR3 extends over 16 amino acids. V dropped 0 bases and J dropped 0; count of bases not matched to a gene: 1. Germline V gives CDR1 SGHRS, CDR2 YFSETQ. In DNA, the CDR3 is TGCGCCAGCAGCTTGGTAGCGGGGTCGAACACCGGGGAGCTGTTTTTT. Amino acids: CASSLVAGSNTGELFF.

The rearrangement links TRBV18 to TRBJ2-5; 7 nucleotides line up with TRBD1. The ends lost 2 bases at V and 1 base at J; junction bases unmatched: 7. CDR3 length: 16 amino acids. Per the germline V gene, CDR1 is KGHSH and CDR2 is LQKENI. In DNA, the CDR3 is TGTGCCAGCTCACCATCTGCCGGGACAGTCCAAGAGACCCAGTACTTC. It encodes CASSPSAGTVQETQYF.

The chain is built from TRBV12-3 or TRBV12-4 and TRBJ1-2; tentative D call: TRBD1 (6 bases). The CDR3 is made up of 13 amino acids. Trimming stripped 5 bases from V and 5 bases from J, with 12 bases between. Here the CDR3 DNA reads TGTGCCAGCAGTGAAACGGACAGATATGGCTACACCTTC. Protein product: CASSETDRYGYTF.

This clone was observed a handful of times. The V call is TRBV3-1 (or the pseudogene TRBV3-2), the J call TRBJ1-5, with 7 bases that match TRBD1. V gave up 1 base and J gave up 3 bases; unmatched junction bases: 12. Germline V gene lookup returns CDR1 LGHDT and CDR2 YNNKEL (reference sequence). The CDR3 loop spans 18 amino acids. CDR3 loop: CASSQAIPGTASNQPQHF. The CDR3 DNA follows: TGTGCCAGCAGCCAAGCCATACCCGGGACAGCTTCCAATCAGCCCCAGCATTTT.

This chain connects TRBV30 to TRBJ2-2; D ambiguous. This CDR3 contains 16 residues. Germline CDR1 and CDR2: GTSNPN and SVGIG (reference sequence). V lost 0 bases, J lost 0 bases, and 11 bases lay in between. The CDR3 loop is CAWSVLVTTNTGELFF. CDR3 DNA sequence: TGTGCCTGGAGTGTACTGGTGACAACGAACACCGGGGAGCTGTTTTTT.

The chain recombines TRBV25-1 with TRBJ2-7; maybe TRBD2 (6 bases). V was trimmed by 6 bases and J by 3 bases, leaving 9 bases between them. Per the germline V gene, CDR1 is MGHDK and CDR2 is SYGVNS. CDR3 length equals 12 residues. CDR3 region: CASSGTVYEQYF. The CDR3 DNA reads TGTGCCAGCAGCGGGACTGTCTACGAGCAGTACTTC.

This clone was found once. V gene TRBV6-5 combines with J gene TRBJ2-7, with TRBD1 identical over 8 bases. Unmatched junction bases numbered 8, after V lost 4 bases and J lost 3 bases. Germline V gene data show CDR1 as MNHEY and CDR2 as SVGAGI. This CDR3 contains 15 residues. CDR3 residues: CASSSQGASIYEQYF. The CDR3 DNA is TGTGCCAGCAGTTCCCAGGGGGCTAGTATCTACGAGCAGTACTTC.

The rearrangement uses TRBV5-6 and TRBJ1-2, with TRBD1 identical over 7 bases. Germline V lookup: CDR1 SGHDT, CDR2 YYEEEE. J was trimmed by 4 bases and V by 4 bases; bases with no gene match: 16. CDR3 length: 17 residues. CDR3 residues: CASSRKTGAQGGYGYTF. As DNA, the CDR3 is TGTGCCAGCAGCCGAAAAACAGGGGCCCAGGGTGGCTATGGCTACACCTTC.

The chain is built from TRBV2 and TRBJ2-7, with D possibly matching TRBD2 (5 bases). Trimming left V 6 bases short and J 3 bases short, with 12 bases between. The CDR3 extends over 13 amino acids. Germline values: CDR1 SNHLY, CDR2 FYNNEI. The CDR3 sequence: CASSVIGGYEQYF. The CDR3 coding sequence is TGTGCCAGCAGCGTTATCGGAGGCTACGAGCAGTACTTC.

Comment on this clone: This sample also contains other DNA sequences that code for the same CDR3. V gene TRBV2 combines with J gene TRBJ1-6; a weak D match, TRBD1 (6 bases). This CDR3 has 14 amino acids. CDR1 SNHLY and CDR2 FYNNEI come from the germline V gene. V was cut by 6 bases and J by 5 bases, with 11 bases left in between. CDR3 protein: CASRGEGDNSPLHF. The CDR3 DNA sequence: TGTGCCAGCAGGGGGGAGGGGGATAATTCACCCCTCCACTTT.

The chain couples TRBV21-1 to TRBJ2-3; no check of the table's D call, TRBD2, against the DNA was made. TRBV21-1 constitutes a pseudogene. CDR3 length equals 16 residues. CDR3 sequence: CASRDFTLRSTDTQYF. In nucleotides, the CDR3 is TGTGCCAGCAGGGACTTTACTCTACGTAGCACAGATACGCAGTATTTT.

The chain joins TRBV5-1 to TRBJ1-4, with TRBD1 identical over 8 bases. Germline CDR1 and CDR2: SGHRS and YFSETQ. This CDR3 has 15 amino acids. Losses at the gene ends were 4 bases for V and 0 bases for J; bases not matched to a gene: 2. The DNA of the CDR3 is TGCGCCAGCAGCGGGACAGGCGCAACTAATGAAAAACTGTTTTTT. Residues: CASSGTGATNEKLFF.

The chain links TRBV6-5 to TRBJ2-5; 9 bases line up with TRBD1. The germline CDR1 and CDR2 sequences are MNHEY and SVGAGI. Losses at the gene ends were 5 bases for V and 4 bases for J; bases not matched to a gene: 5. There are 14 residues in the CDR3. CDR3: CASSRGQGGETQYF. The CDR3 region has the DNA TGTGCCAGCAGTAGGGGACAGGGCGGAGAGACCCAGTACTTC.

J is TRBJ1-4 and V is TRBV7-8; TRBD1 matches at 10 bases. Per germline, CDR1 SGHVS and CDR2 FQNEAQ. The trim removed 4 bases at V and 5 bases at J, leaving 1 base unmatched. The CDR3 is 14 residues long. The CDR3 coding sequence is TGTGCCAGCAGCTCGACAGGGGGCAATGAAAAACTGTTTTTT. This translates into CASSSTGGNEKLFF.

This clone was picked up one time. This chain joins TRBV7-9 and TRBJ2-2; 8 bases line up with TRBD1. CDR1 is SEHNR, CDR2 FQNEAQ, per germline (reference sequence). CDR3 size: 15 residues. V dropped 4 bases and J dropped 5; count of bases not matched to a gene: 6. The CDR3, as DNA: TGTGCCAGCAGCTCAGCAGGGGGCTGGACCGGGGAGCTGTTTTTT. Its protein product is CASSSAGGWTGELFF.

The chain has TRBV5-6 and TRBJ2-5, with D tentatively TRBD2 (5 bases). The CDR3 loop spans 14 amino acids. CDR1 and CDR2 from the germline V gene are SGHDT and YYEEEE. Trimming removed 0 bases at V and 2 bases at J, with 8 bases between. This chain's CDR3 is CASSLVPGQETQYF. In DNA form, the CDR3 reads TGTGCCAGCAGCTTGGTTCCGGGACAAGAGACCCAGTACTTC.

This chain joins TRBV11-2 and TRBJ2-7, with TRBD1 as a possible D gene (5 bases). V lost 7 bases to trimming and J lost 3 bases, with 10 bases between them. The CDR3 contains 12 residues. The germline V gene encodes CDR1 SGHAT and CDR2 FQNNGV. The CDR3 sequence is CASKGRDYEQYF. DNA of the CDR3: TGTGCCAGCAAGGGCAGGGACTACGAGCAGTACTTC.

This clone was observed a few times. The gene calls are TRBV27 and TRBJ1-6; D gene ambiguous. Germline CDR1 is MNHEY and CDR2 is SMNVEV (reference sequence). V was pared by 2 bases and J by 0 bases, with 11 bases between. CDR3 size: 17 residues. CDR3: CASSLVRGSSYNSPLHF. CDR3 nucleotides: TGTGCCAGCAGTTTAGTCCGTGGCAGCTCCTATAATTCACCCCTCCACTTT.

The V gene is TRBV7-9, the J gene TRBJ1-4, with TRBD1 identical over 11 bases. Trimming took 3 bases from V and 4 from J; bases not matched to a gene: 1. Germline V gives CDR1 SEHNR, CDR2 FQNEAQ (reference sequence). The CDR3 is 15 residues long. The CDR3: CASSFGTGGNEKLFF. CDR3 bases: TGTGCCAGCAGCTTCGGGACAGGGGGTAATGAAAAACTGTTTTTT. Variable domain in full (rest from reference TRBV7-9 and TRBJ1-4): DTGVSQNPRHKITKRGQNVTFRCDPISEHNRLYWYRQTLGQGPEFLTYFQNEAQLEKSRLLSDRFSAERPKGSFSTLEIQRTEQGDSAMYLCASSFGTGGNEKLFFGSGTQLSVL.

The V gene is TRBV5-1, the J gene TRBJ2-1, with 7 positions matching TRBD1. The V gene's germline CDR1 is SGHRS and CDR2 YFSETQ. V shed 1 base, J shed 5 bases, and the junction held 3 bases outside the gene matches. The CDR3 extends over 14 amino acids. CDR3 in DNA: TGCGCCAGCAGCTTGACAGGGGTGGACAATGAGCAGTTCTTC. Protein product: CASSLTGVDNEQFF.